These 25 T cell receptor beta chains were sequenced from one sample in a study of blood T cell repertoires in COVID-19. Profiled with immunoSEQ multiplex PCR; TCRdb holds only in-frame clones, not every one. The sample holds about 150,000 clones, about four fifths seen once. The material sequenced was PBMCs or T cells enriched from blood (not recorded which). Receptors were obtained from a woman in her fifties or sixties who had been exposed to COVID-19.

In its sample, this clone was seen once. The V call is TRBV12-5, the J call TRBJ2-1; 8 positions match TRBD1. The CDR3 totals 15 residues. After removal of 3 bases from V and 5 bases from J, the junction contained 6 bases not matched to a gene. Germline V CDR1 and CDR2: LGHNT, FRNRAP. CDR3 protein: CASGFPGQGNNEQFF. The CDR3 DNA reads as TGTGCTAGTGGTTTTCCCGGACAGGGAAACAATGAGCAGTTCTTC. Based on the CDR3 plus reference TRBV12-5 and TRBJ2-1, the full variable domain is DARVTQTPRHKVTEMGQEVTMRCQPILGHNTVFWYRQTMMQGLELLAYFRNRAPLDDSGMPKDRFSAEMPDATLATLKIQPSEPRDSAVYFCASGFPGQGNNEQFFGPGTRLTVL.

The chain combines TRBV5-1 with TRBJ1-6, with 7 nucleotides matching TRBD1. Trimming cost V 4 bases and J 10 bases; bases outside gene matches: 14. The germline V gene encodes CDR1 SGHRS and CDR2 YFSETQ. The CDR3 covers 16 residues. For the CDR3, the DNA is TGCGCCAGCAGCCCGGTGCGACAGGGATCGGGCTCACCCCTCCACTTT. It encodes CASSPVRQGSGSPLHF.

CDR3 bases: TGTGCCAGCAGTTACCGAGGGGGCAGGAATGGCTACACCTTC. Residues: CASSYRGGRNGYTF. The chain has TRBV6-5 and TRBJ1-2, with 7 bases aligning to TRBD1. Trimming at V came to 2 bases and at J to 6 bases, leaving 6 bases not matched to a gene. CDR1 and CDR2 (germline): MNHEY, SVGAGI. This CDR3 is 14 amino acids long.

A few counts support this clone. This rearrangement joins TRBV7-2 to TRBJ2-3; the match to TRBD2 covers 11 bases. Looked up from germline, CDR1 is SGHTA and CDR2 is FQGNSA. CDR3 length: 18 residues. V trimming: 1 base; J trimming: 1 base; junction bases outside the gene matches: 7. The CDR3 nucleotides are TGTGCCAGCAGCTTAGAGTTAGCGGGGGGGCTTCGCACAGATACGCAGTATTTT. It yields the protein CASSLELAGGLRTDTQYF.

The rearrangement links TRBV27 to TRBJ2-7; 8 nucleotides agree with TRBD1. The CDR3 contains 13 residues. The trim removed 0 bases at V and 6 bases at J, leaving 1 base unmatched. Germline V lookup: CDR1 MNHEY, CDR2 SMNVEV (reference sequence). In DNA, the CDR3 is TGTGCCAGCAGTTTATCCAGGGGGCTCGAGCAGTACTTC. Its protein is CASSLSRGLEQYF.

This rearrangement joins TRBV6-4 to TRBJ1-6, with D unresolved. This CDR3 has 14 amino acids. V lost 4 bases and J lost 6, with 10 bases in between. Germline lookup yields CDR1 MRHNA and CDR2 SNTAGT. CDR3 sequence (DNA): TGTGCCAGCAGTGGGAGGGCGGGTAATTCACCCCTCCACTTT. Protein sequence: CASSGRAGNSPLHF.

The chain carries TRBV15 and TRBJ2-1; the match to TRBD2 covers 11 bases. Losses at the gene ends were 8 bases for V and 0 bases for J; bases not matched to a gene: 3. This CDR3 is built from 15 residues. The germline gives CDR1 LNHNV, CDR2 YYDKDF (reference sequence). The CDR3 nucleotides read TGTGCCACCTCGACTAGCGGGGCCTCCTACAATGAGCAGTTCTTC. Amino acids: CATSTSGASYNEQFF. The full variable domain, in which reference TRBV15 and TRBJ2-1 provide the parts outside the CDR3, is DAMVIQNPRYQVTQFGKPVTLSCSQTLNHNVMYWYQQKSSQAPKLLFHYYDKDFNNEADTPDNFQSRRPNTSFCFLDIRSPGLGDTAMYLCATSTSGASYNEQFFGPGTRLTVL.

The rearrangement links TRBV24-1 to TRBJ2-1; weak D call: TRBD2 (6 bases). Germline CDR1 and CDR2: KGHDR and SFDVKD. The CDR3 extends over 16 amino acids. V shed 3 bases and J shed 2 bases, with 13 bases lying between them. For the CDR3, the DNA is TGTGCCACCAGTGATAACCGGGACTCTCCCTACAATGAGCAGTTCTTC. This gives the protein CATSDNRDSPYNEQFF.

The chain links TRBV27 to TRBJ1-5; D is perhaps TRBD1 (5 bases). The V gene's germline CDR1 is MNHEY and CDR2 SMNVEV (reference sequence). The V gene lost 6 bases and the J gene lost 6 bases, with 15 bases spanning the gap. CDR3 length: 14 residues. CDR3 DNA: TGTGCCAGCAGGATTACAGGTTCCAGTCAGCCCCAGCATTTT. This codes for CASRITGSSQPQHF.

This chain connects TRBV5-1 to TRBJ1-1, with 9 nucleotides matching TRBD1. The CDR3 sequence is 16 residues long. Germline V lookup: CDR1 SGHRS, CDR2 YFSETQ. V lost 0 bases and J lost 1; bases outside the gene matches: 4. DNA for the CDR3: TGCGCCAGCAGCTTGGGGACAGGGGCTAGGAACACTGAAGCTTTCTTT. It yields the protein CASSLGTGARNTEAFF.

The chain combines TRBV19 with TRBJ1-5, with 7 positions matching TRBD1. V shed 6 bases and J 3 bases; nucleotides not matched to a gene: 8. The CDR3 is 15 residues long. Germline lookup yields CDR1 LNHDA and CDR2 SQIVND (reference sequence). CDR3 protein: CASRAGGKVNQPQHF. CDR3 DNA: TGTGCCAGTAGGGCAGGGGGGAAGGTCAATCAGCCCCAGCATTTT.

This chain joins TRBV7-8 and TRBJ2-2; 11 bases line up with TRBD2. The germline CDR1 and CDR2 sequences are SGHVS and FQNEAQ. The CDR3 covers 17 residues. Trimming at V came to 4 bases and at J to 1 base, leaving 5 bases not matched to a gene. Here the CDR3 DNA reads TGTGCCAGCAGCTCATCTAGCGGGGGGATGAACACCGGGGAGCTGTTTTTT. This sequence encodes CASSSSSGGMNTGELFF. Using reference TRBV7-8 and TRBJ2-2 for the parts outside the CDR3, the full variable domain is GAGVSQSPRYKVAKRGQDVALRCDPISGHVSLFWYQQALGQGPEFLTYFQNEAQLDKSGLPSDRFFAERPEGSVSTLKIQRTQQEDSAVYLCASSSSSGGMNTGELFFGEGSRLTVL.

The V gene is TRBV18, the J gene TRBJ2-2, with D possibly TRBD2 on 6 matching bases. The CDR3 is 15 amino acids. CDR1 and CDR2 from the germline V gene are KGHSH and LQKENI. With 3 bases removed from V and 3 bases from J, the gap between germline ends came to 11 bases. The CDR3 sequence: CASSPRDSHTGELFF. CDR3 bases: TGTGCCAGCTCACCTCGGGACTCCCACACCGGGGAGCTGTTTTTT.

This clone has only a few counts. CDR3 sequence: CASSFALAGGPGNEQFF. For the CDR3, the DNA is TGTGCCAGCAGCTTCGCCCTAGCGGGGGGGCCGGGGAATGAGCAGTTCTTC. V usage is TRBV13 and J usage is TRBJ2-1; 12 nucleotides agree with TRBD2. From germline, CDR1 is PRHDT and CDR2 FYEKMQ (reference sequence). With V trimmed by 3 bases and J by 7 bases, 10 bases remained unmatched. This CDR3 region has 17 residues.

V gene TRBV5-6 combines with J gene TRBJ1-1; 7 bases align to TRBD1. The J segment lost 4 bases and the V segment lost 4 bases, leaving 13 bases of the junction unmatched. Germline lookup yields CDR1 SGHDT and CDR2 YYEEEE. The CDR3 consists of 16 residues. As DNA, the CDR3 is TGTGCCAGCAGCCCGTGGACGGGACAGTCGGGCACTGAAGCTTTCTTT. Translation: CASSPWTGQSGTEAFF.

The V call is TRBV19, the J call TRBJ1-5, with TRBD1 matching 7 bases. V dropped 0 bases and J dropped 5; count of bases not matched to a gene: 4. Germline-derived CDR1 and CDR2 are LNHDA and SQIVND (reference sequence). CDR3 size: 15 residues. For the CDR3, the DNA is TGTGCCAGTAGTATAGACAGGGGGGTCGATCAGCCCCAGCATTTT. Its protein is CASSIDRGVDQPQHF. The full variable domain, rest sourced from reference TRBV19 and TRBJ1-5, is DGGITQSPKYLFRKEGQNVTLSCEQNLNHDAMYWYRQDPGQGLRLIYYSQIVNDFQKGDIAEGYSVSREKKESFPLTVTSAQKNPTAFYLCASSIDRGVDQPQHFGDGTRLSIL.

The chain uses TRBV10-1 and TRBJ2-3; TRBD2 matches 14 bases. V lost 4 bases to trimming and J lost 5 bases; unmatched junction nucleotides: 5. Germline CDR1 is WNHNN and CDR2 is SYGVQD (reference sequence). This CDR3 has 16 residues. The chain's CDR3 is CASSGGLAGGEDTQYF. In DNA form, the CDR3 reads TGCGCCAGCAGTGGCGGACTAGCGGGAGGCGAAGATACGCAGTATTTT.

The chain uses TRBV5-1 and TRBJ2-5; TRBD1 aligns across 8 bases. The CDR3 contains 16 residues. The ends lost 2 bases at V and 5 bases at J; junction bases unmatched: 11. Germline CDR1 reads SGHRS; CDR2 reads YFSETQ. The CDR3 nucleotides read TGCGCCAGCAGCTTCTGGTGGCAGGGGGCGCCGGAGACCCAGTACTTC. Its protein product is CASSFWWQGAPETQYF.

This rearrangement joins TRBV15 to TRBJ1-5, with 7 bases fitting TRBD1. The CDR3 covers 14 residues. Germline CDR1 LNHNV, CDR2 YYDKDF (reference sequence). The junction had 6 bases not matched to a gene; V was cut back by 8 bases and J by 2 bases. The CDR3 DNA reads as TGTGCCACCCGGGCAGGGGGACGCAATCAGCCCCAGCATTTT. It codes for CATRAGGRNQPQHF.

The CDR3 loop is CASSYPNEAGTGELFF. CDR3 coding DNA: TGTGCCAGCAGTTACCCCAATGAAGCGGGAACCGGGGAGCTGTTTTTT. The chain combines TRBV6-5 with TRBJ2-2, with TRBD2 identical over 7 bases. Germline values: CDR1 MNHEY, CDR2 SVGAGI. The ends lost 2 bases at V and 5 bases at J; junction bases unmatched: 8. CDR3 length equals 16 residues.

The genes are TRBV15 and TRBJ2-2, with no clear D. This CDR3 region has 14 residues. V lost 1 base, J lost 4 bases, and 7 bases lay in between. Germline CDR1 is LNHNV and CDR2 is YYDKDF (reference sequence). This chain's CDR3 is CATSRGSITGELFF. The DNA for the CDR3 is TGTGCCACCAGCAGAGGTTCTATCACCGGGGAGCTGTTTTTT.

The V and J genes are TRBV14 and TRBJ2-2; 7 bases match TRBD2. Trimming took 0 bases from V and 6 from J; bases not matched to a gene: 10. Germline V lookup: CDR1 SGHDN, CDR2 FVKESK. This CDR3 contains 17 residues. DNA of the CDR3: TGTGCCAGCAGCCAAGAAGTGGCGGGGGTTTACCCCGGGGAGCTGTTTTTT. Translation: CASSQEVAGVYPGELFF.

CDR3 loop: CASSRGLSYEQYF. The DNA of the CDR3 is TGTGCCAGCAGCCGGGGACTCTCATACGAGCAGTACTTC. The V gene is TRBV7-2, the J gene TRBJ2-7; perhaps TRBD2 as D (6 bases). CDR1 and CDR2 from the germline V gene are SGHTA and FQGNSA. V was shortened by 5 bases and J by 4 bases, with 12 bases between the two germline ends. CDR3 length: 13 residues.

CDR3 protein: CASSLAVFGRETQYF. CDR3 DNA sequence: TGTGCCAGCAGCTTGGCGGTATTTGGGCGAGAGACCCAGTACTTC. The chain carries TRBV5-8 and TRBJ2-5, with D unresolved. The CDR3 has 15 residues. V shed 0 bases and J shed 4 bases, with 13 bases lying between them. The germline CDR1 and CDR2 sequences are SGHTS and YDEGEE.

J is TRBJ1-1 and V is TRBV6-1; D unclear. CDR3 size: 12 residues. Trimming left V 3 bases short and J 6 bases short, with 8 bases between. CDR1 is MNHNS, CDR2 SASEGT, per germline. The CDR3 region has the DNA TGTGCCAGCAGTGACCGCGTGGCTGAAGCTTTCTTT. Encoded protein: CASSDRVAEAFF.